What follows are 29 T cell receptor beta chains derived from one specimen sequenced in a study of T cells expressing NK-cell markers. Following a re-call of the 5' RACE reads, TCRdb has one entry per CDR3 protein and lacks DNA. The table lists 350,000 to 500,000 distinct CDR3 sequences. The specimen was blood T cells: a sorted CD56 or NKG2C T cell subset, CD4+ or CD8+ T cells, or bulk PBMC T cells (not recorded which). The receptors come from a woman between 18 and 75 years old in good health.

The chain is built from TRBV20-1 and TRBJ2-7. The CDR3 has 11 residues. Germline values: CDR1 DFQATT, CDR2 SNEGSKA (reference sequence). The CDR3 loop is CSAALDYEQYF.

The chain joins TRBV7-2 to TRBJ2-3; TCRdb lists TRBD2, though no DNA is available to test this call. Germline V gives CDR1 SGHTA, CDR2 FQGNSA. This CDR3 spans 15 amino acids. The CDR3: CASSPTPASSDTQYF.

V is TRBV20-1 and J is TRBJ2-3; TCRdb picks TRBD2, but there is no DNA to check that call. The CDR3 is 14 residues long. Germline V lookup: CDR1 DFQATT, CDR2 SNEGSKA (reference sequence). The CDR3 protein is CSARSGGPGDTQYF.

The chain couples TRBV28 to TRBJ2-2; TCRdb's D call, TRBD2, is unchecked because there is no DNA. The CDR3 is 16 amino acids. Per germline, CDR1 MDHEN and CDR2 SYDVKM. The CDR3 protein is CASKWTSGRKTGELFF. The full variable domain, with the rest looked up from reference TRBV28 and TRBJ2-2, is DVKVTQSSRYLVKRTGEKVFLECVQDMDHENMFWYRQDPGLGLRLIYFSYDVKMKEKGDIPEGYSVSREKKERFSLILESASTNQTSMYLCASKWTSGRKTGELFFGEGSRLTVL.

The CDR3 spells CASSLLELELPGEQYF. The rearrangement links TRBV7-3 to TRBJ2-7. The CDR3 loop spans 16 amino acids. CDR1 is SGHTA and CDR2 is FQGTGA in the germline V gene. Looking up the rest from reference TRBV7-3 and TRBJ2-7 gives the full variable domain: GAGVSQTPSNKVTEKGKYVELRCDPISGHTALYWYRQSLGQGPEFLIYFQGTGAADDSGLPNDRFFAVRPEGSVSTLKIQRTERGDSAVYLCASSLLELELPGEQYFGPGTRLTVT.

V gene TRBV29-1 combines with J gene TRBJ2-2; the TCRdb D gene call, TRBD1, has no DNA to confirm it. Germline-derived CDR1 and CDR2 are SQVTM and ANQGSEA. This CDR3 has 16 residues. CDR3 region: CSVGRSRGQDTGELFF.

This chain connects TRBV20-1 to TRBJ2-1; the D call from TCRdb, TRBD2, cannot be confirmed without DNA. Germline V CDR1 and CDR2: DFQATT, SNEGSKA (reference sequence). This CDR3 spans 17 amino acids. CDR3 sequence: CSARALRGALLYNEQFF.

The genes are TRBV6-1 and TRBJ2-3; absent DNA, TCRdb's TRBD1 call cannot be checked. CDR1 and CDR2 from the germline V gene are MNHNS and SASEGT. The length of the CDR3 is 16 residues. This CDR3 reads CASIDSPAFSTDTQYF.

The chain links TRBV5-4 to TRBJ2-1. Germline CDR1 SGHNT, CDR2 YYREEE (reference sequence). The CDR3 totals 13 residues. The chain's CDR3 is CASSNWGSNEQFF.

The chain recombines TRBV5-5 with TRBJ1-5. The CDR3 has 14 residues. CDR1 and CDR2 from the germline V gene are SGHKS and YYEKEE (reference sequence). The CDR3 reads CASSTNTHNQPQHF.

CDR3: CASGGLAGLNSYEQYF. This sequence joins TRBV5-1 and TRBJ2-7; checking the TCRdb D call of TRBD2 is not possible without DNA. The germline V gene encodes CDR1 SGHRS and CDR2 YFSETQ. This CDR3 is 16 amino acids long.

The CDR3 is CASSPPASGYLWGTDTQYF. This chain links TRBV11-1 with TRBJ2-3; TCRdb returns TRBD2, unconfirmable since there is no DNA. The germline V gene has CDR1 SGHAT and CDR2 FQDESV (reference sequence). This CDR3 has 19 residues.

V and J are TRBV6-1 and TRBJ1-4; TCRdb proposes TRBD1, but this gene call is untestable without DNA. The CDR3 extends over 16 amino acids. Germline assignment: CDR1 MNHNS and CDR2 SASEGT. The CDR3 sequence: CASSQNRGHGNEKLFF.

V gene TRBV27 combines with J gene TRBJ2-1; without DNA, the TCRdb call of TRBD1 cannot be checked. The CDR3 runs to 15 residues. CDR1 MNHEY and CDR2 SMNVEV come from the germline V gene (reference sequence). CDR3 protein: CASSLGGVPSNEQFF.

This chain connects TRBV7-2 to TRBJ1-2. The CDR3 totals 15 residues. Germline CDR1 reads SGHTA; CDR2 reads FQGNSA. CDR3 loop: CASSLTRISPSGYTF.

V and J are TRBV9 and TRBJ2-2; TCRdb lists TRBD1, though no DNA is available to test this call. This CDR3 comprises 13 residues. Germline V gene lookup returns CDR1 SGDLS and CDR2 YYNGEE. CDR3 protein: CASSARVAGELFF.

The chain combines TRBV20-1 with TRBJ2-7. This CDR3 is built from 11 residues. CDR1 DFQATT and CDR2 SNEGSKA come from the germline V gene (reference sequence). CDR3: CSASLPYEQYF.

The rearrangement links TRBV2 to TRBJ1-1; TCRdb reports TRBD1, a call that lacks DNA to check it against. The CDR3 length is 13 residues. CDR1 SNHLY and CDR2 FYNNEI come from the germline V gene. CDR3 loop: CASSLYRAPEAFF.

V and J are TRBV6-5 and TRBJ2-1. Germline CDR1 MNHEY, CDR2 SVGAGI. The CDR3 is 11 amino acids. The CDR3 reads CASSYLSEQFF.

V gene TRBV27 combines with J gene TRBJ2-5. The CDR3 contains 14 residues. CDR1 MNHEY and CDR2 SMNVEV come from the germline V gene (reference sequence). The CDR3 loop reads CASSDLMGEETQYF.

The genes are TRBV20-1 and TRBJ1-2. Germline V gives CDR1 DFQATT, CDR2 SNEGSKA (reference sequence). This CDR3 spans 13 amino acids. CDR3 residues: CSARDWAARGYTF.

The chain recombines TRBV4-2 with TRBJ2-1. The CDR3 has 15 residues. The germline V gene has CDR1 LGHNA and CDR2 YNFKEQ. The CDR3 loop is CASSQESGSYNEQFF.

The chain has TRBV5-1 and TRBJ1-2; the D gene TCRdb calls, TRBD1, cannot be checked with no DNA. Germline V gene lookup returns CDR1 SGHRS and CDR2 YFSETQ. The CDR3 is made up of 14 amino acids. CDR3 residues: CASSPGTVNYGYTF.

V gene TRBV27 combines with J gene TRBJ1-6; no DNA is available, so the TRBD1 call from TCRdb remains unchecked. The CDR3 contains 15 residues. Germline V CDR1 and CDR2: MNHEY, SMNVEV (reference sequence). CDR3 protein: CASSLSGTGNSPLHF.

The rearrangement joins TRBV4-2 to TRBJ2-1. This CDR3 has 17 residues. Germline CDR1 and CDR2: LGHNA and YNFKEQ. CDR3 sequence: CASSQARPGDPYNEQFF.

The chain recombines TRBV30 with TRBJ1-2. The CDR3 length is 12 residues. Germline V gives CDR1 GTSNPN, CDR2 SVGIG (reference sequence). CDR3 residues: CAWSVGGPGYTF.

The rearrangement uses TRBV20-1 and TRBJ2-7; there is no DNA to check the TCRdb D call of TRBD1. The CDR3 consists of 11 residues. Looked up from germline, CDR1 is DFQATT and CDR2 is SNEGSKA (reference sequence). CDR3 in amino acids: CSAEVGGEQYF.

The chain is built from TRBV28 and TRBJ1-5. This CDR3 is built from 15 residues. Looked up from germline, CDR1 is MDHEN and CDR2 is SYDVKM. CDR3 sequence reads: CASSLLTASNQPQHF.

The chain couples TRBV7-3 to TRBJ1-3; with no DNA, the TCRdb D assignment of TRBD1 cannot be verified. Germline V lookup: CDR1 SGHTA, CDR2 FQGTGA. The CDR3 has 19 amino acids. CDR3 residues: CASSLPNGTGETGGNTIYF.